Listed here are 23 T cell receptor beta chains from one sample, sequenced in a study of T cell repertoires in cytomegalovirus infection. TCRdb fed the reads into MiXCR, producing one record per CDR3 protein. The sample has about 830,000 distinct CDR3 sequences, about 31% seen once. No antigen has been assigned to these receptors. The specimen was cultured CD8+ T cells from PBMCs, collected from culture after CMV antigen stimulation. These receptors all come from a human donor in good health (CMV status not recorded). Some clones in this sample may be carry-over from other donors' samples.

The chain links TRBV4-1 to TRBJ2-2, with TRBD2 matching 7 bases. The CDR3 is 17 amino acids. Germline assignment: CDR1 MGHRA and CDR2 YSYEKL. V shed 4 bases, J shed 4 bases, and the junction held 12 bases outside the gene matches. The CDR3 sequence: CASSPPAVTGGTGELFF. CDR3 in DNA: TGCGCCAGCAGCCCACCGGCGGTGACGGGGGGCACCGGGGAGCTGTTTTTT.

There are a few counts of this clonotype. This chain joins TRBV12-3 or TRBV12-4 and TRBJ2-5; unclear D gene. The CDR3 is made up of 14 amino acids. Trimming took off 5 bases at V and 5 bases at J, with 15 bases between the two ends. DNA for the CDR3: TGTGCCAGCAGTCCCCCGACCGGGTGGGAGACCCAGTACTTC. It translates to CASSPPTGWETQYF.

In the case of this clonotype: The conserved phenylalanine or tryptophan is not found at the CDR3 terminus, so this likely reflects a read error. The rearrangement joins TRBV4-1 to TRBJ2-3; maybe TRBD2 (5 bases). The germline V gene encodes CDR1 MGHRA and CDR2 YSYEKL. This CDR3 has 15 residues. Trimming pared 4 bases from V and 2 bases from J, leaving 13 bases between. CDR3 sequence (DNA): TGCGCCAGCAGCCCCTTCATGACTACCACAGATACGCAGTATCTT. This encodes CASSPFMTTTDTQYL.

This rearrangement joins TRBV4-1 to TRBJ1-1, with 8 bases lining up with TRBD1. V lost 1 base and J lost 10; bases outside the gene matches: 5. The CDR3 is 13 amino acids. Germline values: CDR1 MGHRA, CDR2 YSYEKL. The CDR3 sequence is CASSQADDRGAFF. CDR3 in DNA: TGCGCCAGCAGCCAAGCCGACGACAGGGGAGCTTTCTTT.

This clonotype has just a few counts. For the CDR3, the DNA is TGTGCCAGCACCCATAAGTCGGGGAGGCGTTATGGCTACACCTTC. Protein: CASTHKSGRRYGYTF. This sequence joins TRBV6-1 and TRBJ1-2, with no clear D. This CDR3 is built from 15 residues. The V and J ends lost 7 bases and 5 bases respectively, with 20 bases between them. CDR1 and CDR2 (germline): MNHNS, SASEGT.

Only a few counts were recorded for this clonotype. The V call is TRBV5-4, the J call TRBJ1-2; 7 bases match TRBD1. Trimming took 5 bases from V and 4 from J; bases not matched to a gene: 8. The length of the CDR3 is 14 residues. Germline loops: CDR1 SGHNT, CDR2 YYREEE (reference sequence). The CDR3 loop reads CASSPTGESYGYTF. Here the CDR3 DNA reads TGTGCCAGCAGTCCCACAGGGGAATCCTATGGCTACACCTTC.

J is TRBJ2-3 and V is TRBV10-2, with D unclear. V was pared by 3 bases and J by 4 bases, with 14 bases between. From germline, CDR1 is WSHSY and CDR2 SAAADI. The CDR3 covers 15 residues. The CDR3: CASSERASRADTQYF. The CDR3 bases are TGCGCCAGCAGTGAAAGGGCCTCCCGCGCAGATACGCAGTATTTT.

This clonotype has ten or more counts. The rearrangement links TRBV7-9 to TRBJ1-6; D gene unclear. V lost 1 base to trimming and J lost 9 bases, with 7 bases between them. The CDR3 has 13 amino acids. Germline V gene sequence: CDR1 SEHNR, CDR2 FQNEAQ (reference sequence). DNA of the CDR3: TGTGCCAGCAGCTTAGTCCCTAGTTCACCCCTCCACTTT. As protein: CASSLVPSSPLHF.

This clonotype appeared a few times. The chain is built from TRBV4-1 and TRBJ2-3; no definite D call. Trimming stripped 0 bases from V and 11 bases from J, with 6 bases between. Germline assignment: CDR1 MGHRA and CDR2 YSYEKL. CDR3 length: 11 residues. The CDR3 nucleotides are TGCGCCAGCAGCCAAGATTCGGGGCAGTATTTT. It codes for CASSQDSGQYF.

The V and J genes are TRBV6-2 or TRBV6-3 and TRBJ2-7, with a tentative D call TRBD1 (6 bases). CDR1 and CDR2 (germline): MNHEY, SVGEGT. The CDR3 is 15 amino acids. V lost 2 bases, J lost 4 bases, and 15 bases lay in between. CDR3 in amino acids: CASSYNRARTYEQYV. Here the CDR3 DNA reads TGTGCCAGCAGTTACAACAGGGCGCGGACTTACGAGCAGTACGTC.

This clonotype was observed a handful of times. This sequence joins TRBV7-6 and TRBJ2-4; D perhaps matches TRBD2 (7 bases). Trimming stripped 5 bases from V and 7 bases from J, with 24 bases between. CDR3 length: 17 residues. Germline loops: CDR1 SGHVS, CDR2 FNYEAQ. CDR3 nucleotide sequence: TGTGCCAGCAGCGCAAATGACATGGGAGGGGGAATGAACATTCAGTACTTC. It specifies CASSANDMGGGMNIQYF.

The J gene is TRBJ2-1, the V gene TRBV2, with D perhaps TRBD2 (6 bases). V dropped 7 bases and J dropped 8 bases, with 12 bases sitting between them. Germline loops: CDR1 SNHLY, CDR2 FYNNEI. This CDR3 is 12 amino acids long. This CDR3 reads CASIGTAHEQFF. CDR3 DNA: TGTGCCAGCATCGGGACTGCCCATGAGCAGTTCTTC. The complete variable domain, with remaining parts taken from reference TRBV2 and TRBJ2-1, reads EPEVTQTPSHQVTQMGQEVILRCVPISNHLYFYWYRQILGQKVEFLVSFYNNEISEKSEIFDDQFSVERPDGSNFTLKIRSTKLEDSAMYFCASIGTAHEQFFGPGTRLTVL.

This chain uses TRBV7-2 with TRBJ2-7; tentatively, D is TRBD1 or TRBD2 (5 bases each). Germline V gene sequence: CDR1 SGHTA, CDR2 FQGNSA. V was pared by 5 bases and J by 6 bases, with 20 bases between. The CDR3 length is 15 residues. The CDR3 region is CASSEGTYPAGEQYF. The CDR3 DNA reads as TGTGCCAGCAGCGAGGGGACGTACCCTGCTGGCGAGCAGTACTTC.

This clonotype was detected a few times. As DNA, the CDR3 is TGTGCCAGCAGCTCCGGACAGGGCAAATCACCCCTCCACTTT. This codes for CASSSGQGKSPLHF. The chain employs TRBV7-6 and TRBJ1-6, with TRBD1 matching over 8 bases. The CDR3 loop spans 14 amino acids. Per germline, CDR1 SGHVS and CDR2 FNYEAQ. Germline trimming cut 4 bases from V and 10 bases from J; bases unmatched to any gene: 6.

This clonotype was seen a handful of times. This chain connects TRBV15 to TRBJ2-3; D uncertain. CDR1 is LNHNV, CDR2 YYDKDF, per germline (reference sequence). This CDR3 is built from 15 residues. V was cut by 4 bases and J by 1 base, with 12 bases left in between. In DNA form, the CDR3 reads TGTGCCACCAGCAATAGACCCGCGGGCACAGATACGCAGTATTTT. It translates to CATSNRPAGTDTQYF.

There are a few counts of this clonotype. This chain connects TRBV25-1 to TRBJ2-1; no definite D call. The CDR3 is 16 residues long. The V end lost 1 base, the J end lost 0 bases, and 10 bases lay between the germline ends. Germline V gene lookup returns CDR1 MGHDK and CDR2 SYGVNS. The chain's CDR3 is CASSEWGLSSYNEQFF. CDR3 bases: TGTGCCAGCAGTGAATGGGGTCTAAGCTCCTACAATGAGCAGTTCTTC.

This clonotype has a handful of counts. This chain uses TRBV5-4 with TRBJ1-2; 8 nucleotides align to TRBD1. This CDR3 has 18 amino acids. The germline V gene encodes CDR1 SGHNT and CDR2 YYREEE (reference sequence). V dropped 1 base and J dropped 5; count of bases not matched to a gene: 16. For the CDR3, the DNA is TGTGCCAGCAGCTTGATTAGAAGAACAGGGGGATTTATATATGGCTACACCTTC. Translation: CASSLIRRTGGFIYGYTF.

This clonotype was detected a few times. The rearrangement uses TRBV12-3 or TRBV12-4 and TRBJ1-2, with TRBD1 as a possible D gene (5 bases). The V end was cut by 6 bases, the J end by 2 bases, with 28 bases between. This CDR3 is built from 19 residues. The CDR3 DNA sequence: TGTGCCAGCAGCCCGTGGGCGCTTAGGGGCCCCGACCAGAACTATGGCTACACCTTC. It yields the protein CASSPWALRGPDQNYGYTF.

The chain carries TRBV11-2 and TRBJ2-3, with 10 nucleotides matching TRBD1. The CDR3 covers 16 residues. Germline V gene sequence: CDR1 SGHAT, CDR2 FQNNGV. V shed 4 bases and J 6 bases; nucleotides not matched to a gene: 10. The CDR3 nucleotides are TGTGCCAGCAGCTCCCCCGGAGGACAGGGGGTTGATACGCAGTATTTT. It encodes CASSSPGGQGVDTQYF. Full variable domain (missing parts from reference TRBV11-2 and TRBJ2-3): EAGVAQSPRYKIIEKRQSVAFWCNPISGHATLYWYQQILGQGPKLLIQFQNNGVVDDSQLPKDRFSAERLKGVDSTLKIQPAKLEDSAVYLCASSSPGGQGVDTQYFGPGTRLTVL.

This clonotype showed up many times. The genes are TRBV7-2 and TRBJ2-1, with D maybe TRBD1 (6 bases). The CDR3 consists of 14 residues. The V end lost 6 bases, the J end lost 2 bases, and 11 bases lay between the germline ends. CDR1 is SGHTA and CDR2 is FQGNSA in the germline V gene. The CDR3: CASRTGTPYNEQFF. Written as DNA, the CDR3 is TGTGCCAGCAGAACCGGGACACCCTACAATGAGCAGTTCTTC.

The genes are TRBV27 and TRBJ2-7, with 10 bases aligning to TRBD1. This CDR3 contains 15 residues. From germline, CDR1 is MNHEY and CDR2 SMNVEV (reference sequence). Trimming removed 5 bases from V and 3 bases from J; junction bases left unmatched: 7. Here the CDR3 reads CASSRRQGAIYEQYF. The CDR3 bases are TGTGCCAGCAGTCGACGACAGGGGGCAATCTACGAGCAGTACTTC.

This clonotype was seen many times. The CDR3 region has the DNA TGCGCCAGCAGCCAAAGTGGAGAAGGGAACACTGAAGCTTTCTTT. Amino acid sequence: CASSQSGEGNTEAFF. V and J are TRBV4-1 and TRBJ1-1; the D is unclear. V gave up 2 bases and J gave up 1 base, with 11 bases separating them. Per the germline V gene, CDR1 is MGHRA and CDR2 is YSYEKL. This CDR3 contains 15 residues.

V and J are TRBV7-8 and TRBJ1-2, with 11 bases lining up with TRBD1. CDR1 and CDR2 from the germline V gene are SGHVS and FQNEAQ. The CDR3 is made up of 16 amino acids. J was trimmed by 4 bases and V by 1 base; bases with no gene match: 5. The CDR3 protein is CASSLGGQGASYGYTF. For the CDR3, the DNA is TGTGCCAGCAGCTTAGGAGGACAGGGGGCTAGCTATGGCTACACCTTC.